These 20 T cell receptor beta chains share one sample of origin, sequenced in a study of beta chain features in type 1 diabetes. Isolated RNA was reverse transcribed in full, so expressed TCRB transcripts were sequenced. TCRdb's table, derived via immunoSEQ multiplex PCR, lists solely in-frame clones and lacks some. The sample lists 200,000 to 250,000 clones; 9.6% were seen once. The sequenced material came from naive CD4+ T cells from blood. The receptors derive from a woman in her late teens or twenties in good health.

In this sample, this clone turned up a few times. The chain is built from TRBV29-1 and TRBJ2-5; maybe TRBD1 (6 bases). Germline V gene data show CDR1 as SQVTM and CDR2 as ANQGSEA. V lost 2 bases to trimming and J lost 0 bases, with 10 bases between them. The CDR3 is made up of 14 amino acids. The chain's CDR3 is CSVELWDNQETQYF. CDR3 DNA: TGCAGCGTTGAACTTTGGGACAACCAAGAGACCCAGTACTTC.

The table lists this clone with a few counts. The chain uses TRBV5-1 and TRBJ2-3, with 14 bases lining up with TRBD2. The CDR3 loop spans 18 amino acids. The V gene end was trimmed by 3 bases and the J gene end by 1 base; junction bases not matched to a gene: 7. The germline gives CDR1 SGHRS, CDR2 YFSETQ. CDR3 sequence (DNA): TGCGCCAGCAGCTCCGGGACTAGCGGGAGCTGGGGCACAGATACGCAGTATTTT. This sequence encodes CASSSGTSGSWGTDTQYF. The full variable domain, its missing parts supplied by reference TRBV5-1 and TRBJ2-3, is KAGVTQTPRYLIKTRGQQVTLSCSPISGHRSVSWYQQTPGQGLQFLFEYFSETQRNKGNFPGRFSGRQFSNSRSEMNVSTLELGDSALYLCASSSGTSGSWGTDTQYFGPGTRLTVL.

J is TRBJ2-5 and V is TRBV5-6; weak D call: TRBD1 (5 bases). Germline CDR1 reads SGHDT; CDR2 reads YYEEEE. Trimming left V 0 bases short and J 5 bases short, with 11 bases between. The CDR3 is 14 amino acids. Here the CDR3 DNA reads TGTGCCAGCAGCTTGGCGCCAGGGTCGGAGACCCAGTACTTC. It encodes CASSLAPGSETQYF.

The J gene is TRBJ1-4, the V gene TRBV6-5; TRBD1 might be the D (5 bases). V shed 2 bases and J shed 7 bases, with 17 bases lying between them. The CDR3 runs 16 residues. CDR1 and CDR2 from the germline V gene are MNHEY and SVGAGI. CDR3 in amino acids: CASSYPGGGPLEKLFF. CDR3 DNA: TGTGCCAGCAGTTACCCCGGGGGAGGCCCGCTTGAAAAACTGTTTTTT.

The rearrangement links TRBV6-6 to TRBJ1-5; 8 nucleotides match TRBD1. V was clipped by 6 bases and J by 2 bases; unmatched bases: 6. CDR1 is MNHNY and CDR2 is SVGAGI in the germline V gene (reference sequence). CDR3 length: 15 amino acids. DNA for the CDR3: TGTGCCAGCAGCATAGACAGGGGAGGCAATCAGCCCCAGCATTTT. This sequence encodes CASSIDRGGNQPQHF.

This clone was found many times. This sequence joins TRBV4-1 and TRBJ2-5; D gene unclear. This CDR3 is 13 amino acids long. Germline CDR1 and CDR2: MGHRA and YSYEKL. The V end lost 5 bases, the J end lost 0 bases, and 7 bases lay between the germline ends. The CDR3 is CASSGPYQETQYF. In nucleotides, the CDR3 is TGCGCCAGCAGCGGGCCGTACCAAGAGACCCAGTACTTC.

This clone has only a few counts. V and J are TRBV9 and TRBJ2-3, with 10 bases that match TRBD2. Germline assignment: CDR1 SGDLS and CDR2 YYNGEE. V lost 2 bases, J lost 5 bases, and 8 bases stayed unmatched. This CDR3 has 16 residues. CDR3 bases: TGTGCCAGCAGCGTCGCAGCGGGGGGGTCGGGAGATACGCAGTATTTT. This codes for CASSVAAGGSGDTQYF.

This clone was picked up a small number of times. This chain connects TRBV6-5 to TRBJ2-7; 7 nucleotides align to TRBD1. With V trimmed by 6 bases and J by 0 bases, 5 bases remained unmatched. This CDR3 contains 14 residues. In germline, CDR1 is MNHEY, CDR2 SVGAGI. The CDR3 reads CASSRTGRSYEQYF. CDR3 coding DNA: TGTGCCAGCAGCCGGACAGGCCGCTCCTACGAGCAGTACTTC.

Only one count was recorded for this clone. This chain uses TRBV25-1 with TRBJ1-2, with 7 bases aligning to TRBD1. The germline V gene encodes CDR1 MGHDK and CDR2 SYGVNS. CDR3 size: 15 residues. V was clipped by 2 bases and J by 2 bases; unmatched bases: 5. The CDR3 protein is CASSEGRGANYGYTF. In DNA, the CDR3 is TGTGCCAGCAGTGAAGGCAGGGGGGCCAACTATGGCTACACCTTC.

This clone was recorded a few times. CDR3 in amino acids: CASSYSLAGEFYEQYF. DNA for the CDR3: TGTGCCAGCAGTTACTCGCTAGCGGGAGAGTTCTACGAGCAGTACTTC. The rearrangement joins TRBV6-5 to TRBJ2-7; 10 positions agree with TRBD2. J gave up 3 bases and V 0 bases, and 5 bases lay outside the gene matches. Looked up from germline, CDR1 is MNHEY and CDR2 is SVGAGI. The CDR3 covers 16 residues.

The chain employs TRBV6-5 and TRBJ2-4; 14 bases are a match to TRBD2. Per germline, CDR1 MNHEY and CDR2 SVGAGI. The CDR3 covers 16 residues. V gave up 2 bases and J gave up 8 bases; unmatched junction bases: 5. The CDR3 DNA sequence: TGTGCCAGCAGTTACGGACTAGCGGGAGGCCGGGACATTCAGTACTTC. Its protein product is CASSYGLAGGRDIQYF.

This clone has a count of ten or more. The chain carries TRBV5-4 and TRBJ2-7, with TRBD2 identical over 9 bases. V lost 2 bases, J lost 4 bases, and 7 bases stayed unmatched. The CDR3 sequence is 15 residues long. Germline values: CDR1 SGHNT, CDR2 YYREEE (reference sequence). Written as DNA, the CDR3 is TGTGCCAGCAGCTTCGGTAGCGGGAGATCGTACGAGCAGTACTTC. Translated: CASSFGSGRSYEQYF.

This clone appeared a few times. The chain combines TRBV19 with TRBJ2-5; 7 nucleotides align to TRBD1. CDR3 length: 13 residues. Losses at the gene ends were 6 bases for V and 5 bases for J; bases not matched to a gene: 6. The germline V gene has CDR1 LNHDA and CDR2 SQIVND (reference sequence). CDR3 sequence (DNA): TGTGCCAGTAGCGGGACAGACGGGGAGACCCAGTACTTC. Protein sequence: CASSGTDGETQYF.

This clone was seen a handful of times. The rearrangement links TRBV25-1 to TRBJ2-5; 7 nucleotides match TRBD1. CDR1 and CDR2 from the germline V gene are MGHDK and SYGVNS. J was trimmed by 5 bases and V by 3 bases; bases with no gene match: 12. The CDR3 is 16 amino acids. CDR3 loop: CASSDLRGGGLETQYF. CDR3 nucleotides: TGTGCCAGCAGTGATCTGCGAGGGGGCGGTTTGGAGACCCAGTACTTC.

The J gene is TRBJ2-7, the V gene TRBV11-2; 8 bases match TRBD1. Germline V gives CDR1 SGHAT, CDR2 FQNNGV. The V gene end was trimmed by 5 bases and the J gene end by 7 bases; junction bases not matched to a gene: 19. The CDR3 spans 17 residues. The CDR3: CASSLRLLDRVGGEQYF. As DNA, the CDR3 is TGTGCCAGCAGCCTAAGGCTATTGGACAGGGTGGGTGGAGAGCAGTACTTC.

The V gene is TRBV19, the J gene TRBJ1-1; D is ambiguous. V was clipped by 6 bases and J by 6 bases, with 14 bases between them. Germline loops: CDR1 LNHDA, CDR2 SQIVND (reference sequence). There are 13 residues in the CDR3. The chain's CDR3 is CASRSARGAEAFF. The CDR3 DNA reads as TGTGCCAGTAGGTCGGCAAGAGGCGCTGAAGCTTTCTTT.

This clone was counted a few times. The V and J genes are TRBV7-2 and TRBJ2-7, with TRBD2 matching over 9 bases. The germline gives CDR1 SGHTA, CDR2 FQGNSA. This CDR3 comprises 14 residues. V dropped 7 bases and J dropped 6; count of bases not matched to a gene: 10. The CDR3 DNA reads TGTGCCAGCACCAGGCGGCGGGAGGGCCTCGAGCAGTACTTC. Translating it yields CASTRRREGLEQYF. Based on the CDR3 plus reference TRBV7-2 and TRBJ2-7, the full variable domain is GAGVSQSPSNKVTEKGKDVELRCDPISGHTALYWYRQSLGQGLEFLIYFQGNSAPDKSGLPSDRFSAERTGGSVSTLTIQRTQQEDSAVYLCASTRRREGLEQYFGPGTRLTVT.

The table lists this clone with a few counts. The chain combines TRBV6-1 with TRBJ1-1; D is undetermined. V gave up 8 bases and J gave up 2 bases, with 12 bases separating them. Germline V gives CDR1 MNHNS, CDR2 SASEGT. The CDR3 length is 13 residues. This CDR3 reads CASSVLENTEAFF. The CDR3 DNA is TGTGCCAGCTCCGTATTAGAAAACACTGAAGCTTTCTTT.

The V gene is TRBV6-5, the J gene TRBJ2-2; 8 bases map to TRBD2. This CDR3 region has 15 residues. The V and J ends lost 2 bases and 6 bases, in that order; junction bases with no gene match: 5. Germline CDR1 reads MNHEY; CDR2 reads SVGAGI. CDR3 amino acids: CASSYPPGLAGELFF. CDR3 in DNA: TGTGCCAGCAGTTACCCCCCGGGACTAGCCGGGGAGCTGTTTTTT.

The sample holds a few counts of this clone. The chain combines TRBV4-2 with TRBJ2-7, with D unclear. V lost 4 bases and J lost 3, with 13 bases in between. Germline CDR1 is LGHNA and CDR2 is YNFKEQ. This CDR3 spans 14 amino acids. The chain's CDR3 is CASSLYVAGYEQYF. The CDR3 DNA reads as TGTGCCAGCAGCCTATACGTCGCAGGCTACGAGCAGTACTTC.